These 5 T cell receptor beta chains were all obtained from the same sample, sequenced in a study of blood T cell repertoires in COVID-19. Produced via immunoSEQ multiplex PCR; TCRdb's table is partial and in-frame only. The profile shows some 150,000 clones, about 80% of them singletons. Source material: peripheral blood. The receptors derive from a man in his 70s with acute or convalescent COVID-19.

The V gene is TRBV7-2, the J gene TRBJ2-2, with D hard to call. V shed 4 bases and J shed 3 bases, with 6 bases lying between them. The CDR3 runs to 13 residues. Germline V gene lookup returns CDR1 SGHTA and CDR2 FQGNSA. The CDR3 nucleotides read TGTGCCAGCAGCTCCCGGTACACCGGGGAGCTGTTTTTT. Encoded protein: CASSSRYTGELFF.

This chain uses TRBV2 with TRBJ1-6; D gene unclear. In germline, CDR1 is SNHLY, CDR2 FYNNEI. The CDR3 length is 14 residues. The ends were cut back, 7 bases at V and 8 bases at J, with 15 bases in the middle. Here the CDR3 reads CASISVSDYSPLHF. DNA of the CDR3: TGTGCCAGCATTTCGGTCAGCGATTATTCACCCCTCCACTTT.

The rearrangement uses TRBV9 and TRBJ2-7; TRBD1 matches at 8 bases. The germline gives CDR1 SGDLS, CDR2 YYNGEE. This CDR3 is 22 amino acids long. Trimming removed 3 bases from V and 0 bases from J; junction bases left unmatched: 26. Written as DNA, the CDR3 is TGTGCCAGCAGCGGAAAGGGACAGGACCCCCCTCCTACGAATCCCCTCTCCTACGAGCAGTACTTC. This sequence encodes CASSGKGQDPPPTNPLSYEQYF.

The DNA for the CDR3 is TGCGCCAGCAGCTTGGACCTCGGGGCGGGGCGCACAGATACGCAGTATTTT. This gives the protein CASSLDLGAGRTDTQYF. V gene TRBV5-1 combines with J gene TRBJ2-3; D possibly corresponds to TRBD2 (6 bases). V lost 0 bases, J lost 1 base, and 15 bases lay in between. CDR1 and CDR2 from the germline V gene are SGHRS and YFSETQ. The CDR3 extends over 17 amino acids.

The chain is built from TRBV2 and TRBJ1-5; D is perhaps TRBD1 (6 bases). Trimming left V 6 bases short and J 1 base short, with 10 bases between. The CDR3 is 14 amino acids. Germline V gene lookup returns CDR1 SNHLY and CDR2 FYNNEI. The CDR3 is CASSYTGSNQPQHF. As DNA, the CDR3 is TGTGCCAGCAGCTACACAGGGAGCAATCAGCCCCAGCATTTT.